The clone carrying this T cell receptor beta chain was seen only a few times. As yet, its antigen is unknown. V lost 4 bases and J lost 2, with 17 bases in between. The CDR3 has 16 amino acids. From germline, CDR1 is LGHNA and CDR2 YSLEER. This entry belongs to a study of cytomegalovirus exposure and HLA in healthy donors. About the research overall: Some 85 million unique TCRs, all from HLA-typed donors, were included in an early release of the data. Study results and limitations: More clonal expansion characterized HLA-associated TCR beta chains than equally common others in a later analysis. As was reported, the HLA-A and HLA-B alleles of most subjects were accurately predicted from TCR beta sequences.

PCR involved 60 Vbeta and 13 Jbeta primers. Profiling relied on immunoSEQ multiplex PCR, and the TCRdb table lists in-frame clones only, not all of them. The profile shows approximately 22,000 clones, around 82% of them singletons. The specimen was PBMCs. This clonotype was sampled from a man aged 60 to 69 in good health and CMV-seronegative. V usage is TRBV4-3 and J usage is TRBJ1-1; the D gene is possibly TRBD1 (6 bases). The DNA for the CDR3 is TGCGCCAGCAGCCGGGATCCACAGGGATTTAACACTGAAGCTTTCTTT. Translation: CASSRDPQGFNTEAFF.